The following is a T cell receptor (beta chain) sequence with its context. As yet, its antigen is unknown. This sample was included in a study of T cell responses to AZD1222 COVID-19 vaccine. Findings of the study overall: Variant regions that are unmutated are reportedly the target of nearly half of spike-specific TCRs. In a largely white British group with more females than males, clonal diversity was possibly underestimated. Sampling captured repertoires only after the peak T cell response. Seropositive at baseline were only five or six AZD1222 recipients.

Clones were read by immunoSEQ multiplex PCR, and TCRdb kept only the in-frame ones, dropping some. The profile shows 150,000 to 200,000 clones, around 89% of them singletons. The junction had 11 bases not matched to a gene; V was cut back by 3 bases and J by 7 bases. The length of the CDR3 is 16 residues. Looked up from germline, CDR1 is SGHVS and CDR2 is FNYEAQ. The source of this sequence is an adult who received the AZD1222 COVID-19 vaccine. Sequences were derived from peripheral blood, sampled 28 days after the second AZD1222 dose. V gene TRBV7-6 combines with J gene TRBJ2-5; 10 bases are a match to TRBD2. For the CDR3, the DNA is TGTGCCAGCAGCTTTTCTAGCGGGAGTTCCCACGGGACCCAGTACTTC. It translates to CASSFSSGSSHGTQYF.